This T cell receptor beta chain emerged from a study of shared clonotypes between healthy human individuals (dated by TCRdb to about 2020). Concerning the study at large: The cohort comprised a couple of women and a few men aged 18 to 49 years. Per donor, leukapheresis produced somewhere between about 0.9 and 9.5 billion PBMCs. The study deeply sequenced blood TCR repertoires of five healthy adults to estimate repertoire size and the extent of clonotype sharing between individuals. For each donor, three plates each were used for CD4 naive and CD4 memory, two plates were used for CD8 naive, and one plate was used for CD8 memory. Libraries were prepared and TCR repertoires were sequenced by different laboratories using diverse techniques, in order to increase sequencing depth and limit assay-specific biases.

CD8 naive samples were obtained by positive selection for CCR7 among CD45RO-negative cells, yielding a CD45RA+CCR7+ population from which TemRA cells were excluded. The donors were healthy, HIV-negative adults who had no recently reported acute infections or vaccinations. Every donor was a Caucasian adult residing in Nashville, Tennessee, USA. Blood was obtained by leukapheresis, after which PBMCs were separated by Ficoll-Histopaque density gradient centrifugation and cryopreserved in liquid nitrogen vapor phase. Analytical flow cytometry was used to check the purity and quantity of each magnetically sorted T cell population. Genomic DNA was isolated from each sorted fraction and quantified by UV absorbance on a Nanodrop 2000c. Via the germline V gene, CDR1 is MGHRA and CDR2 YSYEKL. The CDR3 goes from the cysteine to the phenylalanine over 12 residues. The CDR3 DNA has 36 bases and is translated from base 1. V and J lose 5 bases and 4 bases, and a span of 9 bases separates them.

The study at large found these results: Incomplete sequencing was indicated by rarefaction of sorted-subset datasets, despite the large sequencing depth. The genetic and exposure-history diversity represented was limited by the small number of donors. Larger estimated clonotype richness was generally found for naive subsets than for memory subsets. Based on pairwise subsampling, the degree of clonotype sharing among donors was expected to be affected by sequencing depth. Sampling was limited to blood, and TCR repertoires in tissue likely differ from TCR repertoires in blood. Around 5.4% of naive CD4, around 3.5% of naive CD8, 2.3% of memory CD4, and around 0.42% of memory CD8 clonotypes were shared across a few donors. Clonotypes shared by all four sorted-subset donors showed higher generation probabilities than non-shared clonotypes.

Using the deep immunoSEQ assay, multiplex PCR amplified TCR CDR3 regions from genomic DNA. For each cell subset, the extracted genomic DNA was distributed evenly across all wells of several immunoSEQ 96-well plates, and each plate served as one replicate. For sorted subsets, approximately 210 ng genomic DNA, equal to 25,000 to 35,000 T cell genomes, was loaded into each replicate PCR. Purified libraries were measured with a Qubit 3.0 fluorometer, size-checked on a Bioanalyzer 2100, and measured again with the KAPA Library Quantification kit. A separate single-read 150-cycle Illumina NextSeq 550 flow cell was used to sequence each immunoSEQ 96-well plate. Processing in the source paper ran as follows. The immunoSEQ output contained only junctional sequences without quality scores, so filtering could not match that applied to full-length reads. Sequences were annotated with PyIR, a Python wrapper for IgBLAST v1.9, using IMGT germline references to assign V/J genes and CDR3. Reads were filtered out if the reads had weak V/J assignments (E-value above 1e-6), no CDR3, stop codons, out-of-frame junctions, or ambiguous translated residues. V3J clonotypes were defined as sequences sharing an identical inferred V gene, J gene, and CDR3 amino acid sequence. The percentage overlap between two repertoires was calculated by dividing the number of shared unique clonotypes by the size of the smaller repertoire. RTK rarefaction, the Chao1 estimator, and Recon v2.1 estimates of unobserved clonotypes were used to assess repertoire richness. Generation probabilities were computed with OLGA for all TCRbeta clonotypes obtained by the gDNA method from several donors. The source is immuneACCESS, and TCRdb retained only in-frame sequences with V and J called. Part of the clones is not carried over; for the studies checked, unresolved V genes explain less than half of this, and the remainder is unexplained. Clonal size and the V and J genes are those of that table, whereas D and trimming came from the DNA. In this sample the table shows around 600,000 clones, nearly 98% of which occur a single time. The ten largest clones represent less than 0.35% of the sample.

Concerning this clone: What antigen it recognizes has not been identified. No base qualities exist here, and no much larger clone lies one base off it.

This TCR was recovered from a man aged 25-45 years in good health. Recombination linked TRBV4-1 to TRBJ2-7; the best D guess is TRBD1, with 6 bases matching. The material sequenced was naive CD8+ T cells sorted from blood. The intended sense of this specimen's cell subset or site label: CD45RA+CCR7+. The CDR3 reads as follows: CASSNQGYEQYF. The sequenced DNA is TGCGCCAGCAGCAACCAGGGGTACGAGCAGTACTTC.